What follows is one T cell receptor beta chain and its context. The target antigen is unknown. This specimen belongs to a study of beta chain features in type 1 diabetes. Turning to the study itself: Over all samples combined, 107,917,701 sorted cells were examined. Study-wide results and limits: Type 1 diabetes patients had moderately but significantly shorter TCRB CDR3s in all four CD4+ subsets.

Reverse transcribing all isolated RNA meant expressed TCRB transcripts were sequenced. Only in-frame clones appear in the TCRdb table, and some are missing; sequencing was by immunoSEQ multiplex PCR. The data show a few hundred thousand clones, 14% seen once. The germline gives CDR1 SGHAT, CDR2 FQNNGV. The V end was cut by 7 bases, the J end by 9 bases, with 13 bases between. The CDR3 has 12 amino acids. The chain employs TRBV11-2 and TRBJ2-1, with D perhaps TRBD2 (7 bases). This clonotype was sampled from a man between 25 and 39 years old with type 1 diabetes. The sample consisted of naive CD4+ T cells from blood. CDR3 region: CASNPRGGEQFF. The CDR3 region has the DNA TGTGCCAGCAACCCGAGGGGGGGTGAGCAGTTCTTC.